The clone carrying this T cell receptor beta chain was seen ten or more times. Its target is unknown. The ends lost 5 bases at V and 3 bases at J; junction bases unmatched: 8. The CDR3 sequence is 15 residues long. The germline V gene encodes CDR1 ENHRY and CDR2 SYGVKD. The library targeted TCRbeta and was prepared with unique molecular identifiers. One entry per CDR3 protein, called by TCRdb with MiXCR from the PCR reads. Of about 300,000 distinct CDR3 sequences listed, approximately 7.3% were seen once; the top ten hold approximately 9%. This sample is drawn from a study of T-cell reconstitution after alpha-beta-depleted transplantation in children. Overall study findings and caveats: At one year after transplant, newly produced T cells mostly accounted for T-cell counts and diversity.

This chain links TRBV10-3 with TRBJ2-3; 7 positions match TRBD1. Source: peripheral blood, taken 360 days after TCRalphabeta/CD19-depleted stem cell transplant. The sequence was obtained from a female patient aged 2 to 10 who had a stem cell transplant for Fanconi anemia, so the T cells may come from the graft donor. In DNA, the CDR3 is TGTGCCATCAGTTATCGGGGACAGCGGACAGATACGCAGTATTTT. Translating gives CAISYRGQRTDTQYF.